These 25 T cell receptor beta chains were all obtained from the same sample, sequenced in a study of CD8+CD57+ T cells in acquired aplastic anemia. Template material for TCR beta VDJ and CDR3 profiling consisted of genomic DNA. Each CDR3 protein gets one entry after TCRdb re-called the reads with MiXCR. The data contain approximately 300,000 distinct CDR3 sequences, approximately 58% of them singletons. All patients picked for sequencing had shown, by flow cytometry, an expansion of CD8+CD57+ cells. Material: sorted CD4+, CD8+, or CD8+CD57+ T cells (not recorded which) from PBMCs. Receptor source: a human donor with aplastic anemia.

This clonotype was seen repeatedly, ten times or more. This rearrangement joins TRBV20-1 to TRBJ2-7; 7 bases map to TRBD2. The germline gives CDR1 DFQATT, CDR2 SNEGSKA (reference sequence). The trim removed 1 base at V and 7 bases at J, leaving 7 bases unmatched. This CDR3 has 13 residues. The CDR3 DNA follows: TGCAGTGCTAGAGGACTAGCATCCCATGAGCAGTACTTC. Translated: CSARGLASHEQYF.

This clonotype was counted ten times or more. This sequence joins TRBV5-1 and TRBJ2-5; 9 bases are a match to TRBD1. Germline-derived CDR1 and CDR2 are SGHRS and YFSETQ. The CDR3 covers 19 residues. V lost 4 bases and J lost 1; bases outside the gene matches: 17. CDR3 DNA: TGCGCCAGCAGCCCCGGTTGGAGGGACAGGGTTGTCCGCCAAGAGACCCAGTACTTC. This codes for CASSPGWRDRVVRQETQYF.

This clonotype was recorded at least ten times. The chain combines TRBV19 with TRBJ1-2; 7 positions agree with TRBD1. Per the germline V gene, CDR1 is LNHDA and CDR2 is SQIVND (reference sequence). The CDR3 spans 16 residues. V gave up 4 bases and J gave up 4 bases; unmatched junction bases: 12. CDR3: CASSTTRQGGFYGYTF. The DNA of the CDR3 is TGTGCCAGTAGTACTACCCGGCAGGGGGGATTCTATGGCTACACCTTC.

This clonotype was recorded once. The chain recombines TRBV5-1 with TRBJ2-3, with 7 bases fitting TRBD1. The CDR3 runs to 16 residues. V lost 0 bases and J lost 1; bases outside the gene matches: 5. CDR1 is SGHRS, CDR2 YFSETQ, per germline. The CDR3 here is CASSLVPGTGTDTQYF. DNA for the CDR3: TGCGCCAGCAGCTTGGTCCCCGGGACAGGCACAGATACGCAGTATTTT.

This clonotype has a count of ten or more. The chain recombines TRBV3-1 with TRBJ1-1, with D possibly TRBD1 on 6 matching bases. V was trimmed by 5 bases and J by 3 bases, leaving 13 bases between them. This CDR3 is 14 amino acids long. Germline V gene data show CDR1 as LGHDT and CDR2 as YNNKEL (reference sequence). The CDR3 here is CASSRGLWDTEAFF. Written as DNA, the CDR3 is TGTGCCAGCAGCAGGGGGTTATGGGACACTGAAGCTTTCTTT.

The chain recombines TRBV5-1 with TRBJ1-6; D remains unclear. The V gene's germline CDR1 is SGHRS and CDR2 YFSETQ. The V gene lost 5 bases and the J gene lost 8 bases, with 11 bases spanning the gap. The CDR3 extends over 13 amino acids. CDR3 in DNA: TGCGCCAGCAGACCTGGGGTCGATTCACCCCTCCACTTT. It specifies CASRPGVDSPLHF.

This clonotype was seen repeatedly, ten times or more. This chain connects TRBV5-1 to TRBJ2-7, with D tentatively TRBD2 (5 bases). The CDR3 is 14 residues long. From germline, CDR1 is SGHRS and CDR2 YFSETQ. The CDR3 sequence is CASSLVVKPLPEVV. The CDR3 DNA reads as TGCGCCAGCAGCTTGGTAGTTAAACCACTCCCGGAGGTAGTC.

This chain uses TRBV7-9 with TRBJ1-1; D unclear. Trimming shortened V by 5 bases and J by 1 base, and 11 bases separated the two germline ends. Germline assignment: CDR1 SEHNR and CDR2 FQNEAQ (reference sequence). The CDR3 consists of 14 residues. The CDR3 sequence: CASSLSVTNTEAFF. The CDR3 DNA reads as TGTGCCAGCAGCCTCAGTGTTACGAACACTGAAGCTTTCTTT.

This clonotype was seen only a few times. The chain links TRBV10-3 to TRBJ1-2; D is undetermined. CDR3 length: 13 residues. Trimming removed 7 bases from V and 0 bases from J, with 9 bases in between. Germline V gene lookup returns CDR1 ENHRY and CDR2 SYGVKD. CDR3 sequence: CAIMSTANYGYTF. The CDR3 DNA is TGTGCCATCATGAGCACCGCTAACTATGGCTACACCTTC.

The CDR3, as DNA: TGCAGTGCTTCGCAAGCGTCCGAGCAGTACTTC. It is translated as CSASQASEQYF. The gene calls are TRBV20-1 and TRBJ2-7; D is ambiguous. The germline V gene has CDR1 DFQATT and CDR2 SNEGSKA (reference sequence). Trimming took off 5 bases at V and 6 bases at J, with 11 bases between the two ends. CDR3 length equals 11 residues.

In this sample, this clonotype turned up many times. The chain has TRBV25-1 and TRBJ1-2; D ambiguous. V was shortened by 3 bases and J by 8 bases, with 10 bases between the two germline ends. The CDR3 has 12 residues. From germline, CDR1 is MGHDK and CDR2 SYGVNS. The CDR3: CASSETARGYTF. The CDR3, as DNA: TGTGCCAGCAGTGAGACGGCCCGGGGCTACACCTTC.

This clonotype was found a few times. The V call is TRBV20-1, the J call TRBJ1-5; 7 bases map to TRBD1. Germline CDR1 and CDR2: DFQATT and SNEGSKA (reference sequence). CDR3 size: 13 residues. V trimming: 4 bases; J trimming: 14 bases; junction bases outside the gene matches: 14. The CDR3 sequence: CSATRGGGASEHF. For the CDR3, the DNA is TGCAGTGCTACCCGGGGAGGGGGCGCGTCCGAGCATTTT.

The V call is TRBV7-3, the J call TRBJ2-7; D is unclear. CDR3 length: 13 residues. Germline CDR1 reads SGHTA; CDR2 reads FQGTGA. Trimming removed 5 bases at V and 2 bases at J, with 10 bases between. CDR3 sequence reads: CASSSTGAYEQYF. CDR3 in DNA: TGTGCCAGCAGCAGCACTGGGGCCTACGAGCAGTACTTC.

This clonotype was seen many times. The chain joins TRBV6-1 to TRBJ2-3; 8 bases line up with TRBD1. CDR1 is MNHNS and CDR2 is SASEGT in the germline V gene. V was pared by 6 bases and J by 2 bases, with 10 bases of the junction left unmatched. CDR3 length: 16 residues. The CDR3 nucleotides read TGTGCCAGCAGCCAAGACAGGGGATTGGTCACAGATACGCAGTATTTT. Protein sequence: CASSQDRGLVTDTQYF.

The chain joins TRBV6-6 to TRBJ1-2, with 8 positions matching TRBD1. Germline assignment: CDR1 MNHNY and CDR2 SVGAGI (reference sequence). After removal of 2 bases from V and 4 bases from J, the junction contained 3 bases not matched to a gene. The CDR3 has 14 residues. The CDR3 coding sequence is TGTGCCAGCAGTTACGGGCAGGGGGCCTATGGCTACACCTTC. As protein: CASSYGQGAYGYTF.

A few counts support this clonotype. The gene calls are TRBV10-3 and TRBJ1-6; no reliable D call. CDR1 and CDR2 (germline): ENHRY, SYGVKD. V was cut by 11 bases and J by 6 bases, with 11 bases left in between. The CDR3 runs 12 residues. CDR3 residues: CAPQERNSPLHF. The CDR3 DNA follows: TGTGCCCCCCAAGAGCGTAATTCACCCCTCCACTTT.

Here the CDR3 DNA reads TGTGCCAGCACCCTTAGTGGTGCAGATACGCAGTATTTT. Translating gives CASTLSGADTQYF. The rearrangement joins TRBV7-2 to TRBJ2-3; no clear D gene. Trimming cost V 7 bases and J 4 bases, with 12 bases left between them. From germline, CDR1 is SGHTA and CDR2 FQGNSA. The CDR3 is 13 residues long. Looking up the rest from reference TRBV7-2 and TRBJ2-3 gives the full variable domain: GAGVSQSPSNKVTEKGKDVELRCDPISGHTALYWYRQSLGQGLEFLIYFQGNSAPDKSGLPSDRFSAERTGGSVSTLTIQRTQQEDSAVYLCASTLSGADTQYFGPGTRLTVL.

This clonotype was detected many times. The J gene is TRBJ2-3, the V gene TRBV5-1; TRBD2 matches 8 bases. The CDR3 is 13 residues long. Germline V lookup: CDR1 SGHRS, CDR2 YFSETQ. The V gene end was trimmed by 4 bases and the J gene end by 4 bases; junction bases not matched to a gene: 2. The CDR3 reads CASSRRGADTQYF. The DNA for the CDR3 is TGCGCCAGCAGCCGGCGGGGGGCAGATACGCAGTATTTT.

The chain uses TRBV7-9 and TRBJ1-1; D unresolved. This CDR3 is 16 amino acids long. Germline values: CDR1 SEHNR, CDR2 FQNEAQ (reference sequence). The V gene lost 0 bases and the J gene lost 1 base, with 12 bases spanning the gap. The CDR3: CASSLAPDDWNTEAFF. CDR3 coding DNA: TGTGCCAGCAGCTTAGCCCCGGACGACTGGAACACTGAAGCTTTCTTT.

The chain links TRBV15 to TRBJ1-1; D unclear. The CDR3 has 14 residues. Germline V CDR1 and CDR2: LNHNV, YYDKDF (reference sequence). The V end lost 8 bases, the J end lost 4 bases, and 17 bases lay between the germline ends. The CDR3 region is CATGERGKSTEAFF. The CDR3 bases are TGTGCCACCGGGGAGCGAGGGAAGAGCACTGAAGCTTTCTTT.

The chain joins TRBV25-1 to TRBJ1-6; D might be TRBD1 (6 bases). Germline V CDR1 and CDR2: MGHDK, SYGVNS. V lost 6 bases and J lost 8, with 20 bases in between. This CDR3 region has 16 residues. The CDR3 coding sequence is TGTGCCAGCAGCGACGGACAGCGACTGTTTTATTCACCCCTCCACTTT. As protein: CASSDGQRLFYSPLHF.

This clonotype was seen repeatedly, ten times or more. The CDR3 DNA reads as TGTGCCAGCAGAATGAGCAGGGACAGATCCCCTGGAAACACCATATATTTT. Amino acid sequence: CASRMSRDRSPGNTIYF. The chain employs TRBV6-1 and TRBJ1-3, with 7 bases aligning to TRBD1. Germline V gene data show CDR1 as MNHNS and CDR2 as SASEGT. Trimming took 6 bases from V and 2 from J; bases not matched to a gene: 13. The length of the CDR3 is 17 residues.

The chain carries TRBV7-9 and TRBJ1-1; 7 nucleotides align to TRBD1. Looked up from germline, CDR1 is SEHNR and CDR2 is FQNEAQ (reference sequence). The CDR3 loop spans 15 amino acids. V dropped 5 bases and J dropped 1; count of bases not matched to a gene: 7. CDR3 nucleotides: TGTGCCAGCAGCGTTGCCGGGACAGCGAACACTGAAGCTTTCTTT. Protein sequence: CASSVAGTANTEAFF.

This sequence joins TRBV5-1 and TRBJ2-2; 15 bases line up with TRBD2. This CDR3 has 17 amino acids. Looked up from germline, CDR1 is SGHRS and CDR2 is YFSETQ. With V trimmed by 4 bases and J by 5 bases, 6 bases remained unmatched. CDR3 nucleotides: TGCGCCAGCAGCCTCCGGACTAGCGGGGGGGTGACCGGGGAGCTGTTTTTT. As protein: CASSLRTSGGVTGELFF. The full variable domain, completed using reference TRBV5-1 and TRBJ2-2, is KAGVTQTPRYLIKTRGQQVTLSCSPISGHRSVSWYQQTPGQGLQFLFEYFSETQRNKGNFPGRFSGRQFSNSRSEMNVSTLELGDSALYLCASSLRTSGGVTGELFFGEGSRLTVL.

In its sample, this clonotype was seen many times. V usage is TRBV5-8 and J usage is TRBJ1-1, with a tentative D call TRBD1 (5 bases). CDR3 size: 15 residues. V dropped 4 bases and J dropped 0 bases, with 13 bases sitting between them. Germline loops: CDR1 SGHTS, CDR2 YDEGEE. CDR3 in amino acids: CASSHSGSVNTEAFF. The CDR3 DNA sequence: TGTGCCAGCAGCCATTCAGGGTCGGTGAACACTGAAGCTTTCTTT.